This T cell receptor (beta chain) derives from a study of T cells after yellow fever vaccination. Study results and limitations: Post-booster repertoires again held most primary-vaccination clones (approximately 96% CD4, roughly 90% CD8).

Many counts were recorded for this clonotype. Antigen specificity is unknown. The authors made TCR cDNA by 5'RACE template switching, adding a universal primer site and UMIs. TCRdb reprocessed the 5' RACE reads via MiXCR and lists one record per CDR3 protein. This table has over 110,000 distinct CDR3 sequences, about 7.7% appearing once. Deletions cut 7 bases from V and 6 bases from J, with 24 bases between. Germline CDR1 SGHKS, CDR2 YYEKEE (reference sequence). The CDR3 spans 16 residues. Source: CD4+ T cells sorted from PBMCs, taken 5 days after the yellow fever booster vaccination. This clonotype was obtained from a man aged 25 to 45 who received the YFV17D yellow fever vaccine. This sequence joins TRBV5-5 and TRBJ2-3, with a weak D call TRBD2 (5 bases). CDR3 nucleotide sequence: TGTGCCAGCTCACTCTTGGAAGCCACTAGAGTCGATACGCAGTATTTT. Protein sequence: CASSLLEATRVDTQYF.